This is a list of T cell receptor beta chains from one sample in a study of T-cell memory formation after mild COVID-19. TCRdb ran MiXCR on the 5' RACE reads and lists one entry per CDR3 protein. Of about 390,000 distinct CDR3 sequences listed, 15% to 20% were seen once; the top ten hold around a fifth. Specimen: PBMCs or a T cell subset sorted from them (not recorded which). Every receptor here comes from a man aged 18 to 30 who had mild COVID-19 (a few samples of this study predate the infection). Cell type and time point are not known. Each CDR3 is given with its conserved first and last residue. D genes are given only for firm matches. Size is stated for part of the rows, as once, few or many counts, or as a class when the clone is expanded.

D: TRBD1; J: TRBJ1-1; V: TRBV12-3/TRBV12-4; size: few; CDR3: CASTLGQGYTEAFF; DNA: TGTGCCAGCACGCTGGGACAGGGGTACACTGAAGCTTTCTTT
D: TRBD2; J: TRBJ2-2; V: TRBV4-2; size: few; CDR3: CASSRGTSGGADTGELFF; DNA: TGTGCCAGCAGCCGAGGGACTAGCGGGGGGGCCGACACCGGGGAGCTGTTTTTT
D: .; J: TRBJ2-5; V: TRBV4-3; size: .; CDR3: CASSQAAWQGADQETQYF; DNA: TGCGCCAGCAGCCAAGCGGCCTGGCAGGGAGCTGACCAAGAGACCCAGTACTTC
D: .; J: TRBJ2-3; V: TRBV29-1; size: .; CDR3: CSVETGRYSDTQYF; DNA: TGCAGCGTTGAAACAGGGCGATACTCAGATACGCAGTATTTT
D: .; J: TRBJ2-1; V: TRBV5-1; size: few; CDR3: CASSLAWGSYNEQFF; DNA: TGCGCCAGCAGCTTGGCGTGGGGTTCCTACAATGAGCAGTTCTTC
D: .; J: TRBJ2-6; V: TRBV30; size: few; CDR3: CAWSVGALRDTDVLTF; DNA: TGTGCCTGGAGTGTCGGGGCCCTGAGGGACACCGACGTCCTGACTTTC
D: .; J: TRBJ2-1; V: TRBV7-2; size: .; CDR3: CASSLTGDSYNEQFF; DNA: TGTGCCAGCAGCTTGACCGGGGACTCCTACAATGAGCAGTTCTTC
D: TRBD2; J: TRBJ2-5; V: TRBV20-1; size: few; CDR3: CSAGRGGPQETQYF; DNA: TGCAGTGCAGGCCGGGGGGGCCCCCAAGAGACCCAGTACTTC
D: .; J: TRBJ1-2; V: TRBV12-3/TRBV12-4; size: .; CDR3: CASSFRSGGYGYTF; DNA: TGTGCCAGCAGTTTTCGTTCTGGCGGCTATGGCTACACCTTC
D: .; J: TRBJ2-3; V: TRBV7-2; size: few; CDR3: CASRAGSGSPDTQYF; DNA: TGTGCCAGCAGGGCAGGCAGCGGCAGCCCAGATACGCAGTATTTT
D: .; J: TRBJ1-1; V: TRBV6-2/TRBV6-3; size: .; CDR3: CASSYRGGHHTEAFF; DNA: TGTGCCAGCAGTTACCGGGGGGGACACCACACTGAAGCTTTCTTT
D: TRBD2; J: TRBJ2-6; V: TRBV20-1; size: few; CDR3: CSARDRELAGGHSGANVLTF; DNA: TGCAGTGCTAGAGATCGAGAGCTAGCGGGGGGCCACTCTGGGGCCAACGTCCTGACTTTC
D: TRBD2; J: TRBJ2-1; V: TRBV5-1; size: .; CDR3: CASSLDSTSGVNEQFF; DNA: TGCGCCAGCAGCTTGGACTCGACTAGCGGGGTTAATGAGCAGTTCTTC
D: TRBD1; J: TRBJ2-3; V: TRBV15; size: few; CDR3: CATSRSRGTDTQYF; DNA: TGTGCCACCAGCAGAAGCAGGGGGACAGATACGCAGTATTTT
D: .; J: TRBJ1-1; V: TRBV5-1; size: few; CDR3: CASSSRQDRNTEAFF; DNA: TGCGCCAGCAGCTCCCGACAGGACCGGAACACTGAAGCTTTCTTT
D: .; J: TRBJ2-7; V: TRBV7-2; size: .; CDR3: CASSRNRDVLSYEQYF; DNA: TGTGCCAGCAGTCGCAACCGGGACGTGCTCTCCTACGAGCAGTACTTC
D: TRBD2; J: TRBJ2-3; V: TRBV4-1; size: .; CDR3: CASSQDQDSGGHTQYF; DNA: TGCGCCAGCAGCCAAGATCAGGATAGCGGGGGGCATACGCAGTATTTT
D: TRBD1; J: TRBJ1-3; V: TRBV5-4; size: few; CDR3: CASSPETGAGNTIYF; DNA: TGTGCCAGCAGCCCGGAGACAGGGGCCGGAAACACCATATATTTT
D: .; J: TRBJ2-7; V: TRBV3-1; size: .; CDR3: CASSQGEGAGEQYF; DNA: TGTGCCAGCAGCCAAGGGGAGGGGGCGGGCGAGCAGTACTTC
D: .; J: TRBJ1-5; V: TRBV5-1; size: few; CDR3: CASSLYPSNQPQHF; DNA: TGCGCCAGCAGCTTATACCCTAGCAATCAGCCCCAGCATTTT
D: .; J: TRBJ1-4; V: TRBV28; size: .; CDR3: CASSLGSGSTNEKLFF; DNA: TGTGCCAGCAGTTTAGGGTCGGGATCAACTAATGAAAAACTGTTTTTT
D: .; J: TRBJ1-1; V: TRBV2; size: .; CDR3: CATLAENTEAFF; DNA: TGTGCCACCCTGGCAGAGAACACTGAAGCTTTCTTT
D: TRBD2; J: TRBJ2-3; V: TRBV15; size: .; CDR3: CATSRDTSGGPTDTQYF; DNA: TGTGCCACCAGCAGAGATACGAGCGGGGGTCCCACAGATACGCAGTATTTT
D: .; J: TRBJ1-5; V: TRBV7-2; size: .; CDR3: CASSFGRGGQPQHF; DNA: TGTGCCAGCAGCTTTGGGCGGGGAGGGCAGCCCCAGCATTTT
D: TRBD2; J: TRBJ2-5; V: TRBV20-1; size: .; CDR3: CSARDWGVRLAGDQETQYF; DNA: TGCAGTGCTAGAGATTGGGGTGTTAGGTTAGCGGGGGACCAAGAGACCCAGTACTTC
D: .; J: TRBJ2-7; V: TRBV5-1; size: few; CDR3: CASSWGPAGYEQYF; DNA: TGCGCCAGCAGCTGGGGGCCGGCAGGGTACGAGCAGTACTTC
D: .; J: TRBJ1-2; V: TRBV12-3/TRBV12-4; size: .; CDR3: CASSRGWGYTF; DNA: TGTGCCAGCTCCCGGGGTTGGGGCTACACCTTC